At least ten counts were recorded for the clone carrying this T cell receptor beta chain. This sample was included in a study of T cells after yellow fever vaccination. TCRdb passed the 5' RACE reads through MiXCR, listing each CDR3 protein once. The sample contains 200,000 to 250,000 distinct CDR3 sequences, 3% to 4% of which appear only once. The length of the CDR3 is 15 residues. Germline values: CDR1 SGHTA, CDR2 FQGNSA. The ends were cut back, 3 bases at V and 2 bases at J, with 11 bases in the middle. This sequence originates from a man between 18 and 35 years old who received the YFV17D yellow fever vaccine. The chain uses TRBV7-2 and TRBJ2-1; TRBD2 might be the D (6 bases). The starting material was CD4+ T cells sorted from PBMCs, obtained 10 days after the yellow fever booster vaccination. Here the CDR3 reads CASSFGTGAYNEQFF. The CDR3 DNA sequence: TGTGCCAGCAGCTTCGGAACGGGGGCCTACAATGAGCAGTTCTTC.